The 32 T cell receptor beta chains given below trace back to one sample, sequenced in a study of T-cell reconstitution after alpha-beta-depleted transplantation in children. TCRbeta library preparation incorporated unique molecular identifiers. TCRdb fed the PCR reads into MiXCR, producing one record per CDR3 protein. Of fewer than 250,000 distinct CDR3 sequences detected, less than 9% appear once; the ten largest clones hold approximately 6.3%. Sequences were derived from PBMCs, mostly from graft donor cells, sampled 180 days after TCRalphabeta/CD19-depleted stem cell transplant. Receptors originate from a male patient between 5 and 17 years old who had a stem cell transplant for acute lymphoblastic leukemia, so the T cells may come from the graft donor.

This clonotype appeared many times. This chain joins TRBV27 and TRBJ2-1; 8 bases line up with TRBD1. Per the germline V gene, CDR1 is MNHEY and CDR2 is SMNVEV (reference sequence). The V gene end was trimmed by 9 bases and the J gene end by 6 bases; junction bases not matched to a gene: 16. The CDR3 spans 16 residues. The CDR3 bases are TGTGCCAGTCGGCTTACCGCGGGACAGGTCCGCAATGAGCAGTTCTTC. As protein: CASRLTAGQVRNEQFF.

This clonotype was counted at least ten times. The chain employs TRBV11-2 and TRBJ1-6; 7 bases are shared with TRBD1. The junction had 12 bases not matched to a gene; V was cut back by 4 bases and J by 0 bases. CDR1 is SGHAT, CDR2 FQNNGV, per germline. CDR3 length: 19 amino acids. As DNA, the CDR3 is TGTGCCAGCAGCTCCCGGGACAGCCACAGAAGCTCCTATAATTCACCCCTCCACTTT. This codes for CASSSRDSHRSSYNSPLHF.

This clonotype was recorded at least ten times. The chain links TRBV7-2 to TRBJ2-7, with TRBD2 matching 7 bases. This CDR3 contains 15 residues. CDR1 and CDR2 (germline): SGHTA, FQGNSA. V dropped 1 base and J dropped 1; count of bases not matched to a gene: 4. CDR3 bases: TGTGCCAGCAGCTTAGTGGCTAGCGGATCCTACGAGCAGTACTTC. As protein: CASSLVASGSYEQYF.

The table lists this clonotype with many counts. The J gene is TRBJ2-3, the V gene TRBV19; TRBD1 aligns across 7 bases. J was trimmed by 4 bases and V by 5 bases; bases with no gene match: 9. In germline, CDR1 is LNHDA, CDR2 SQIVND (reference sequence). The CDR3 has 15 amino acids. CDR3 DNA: TGTGCCAGTAGTTCCGGGACAGCCCTCGCAGATACGCAGTATTTT. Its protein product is CASSSGTALADTQYF.

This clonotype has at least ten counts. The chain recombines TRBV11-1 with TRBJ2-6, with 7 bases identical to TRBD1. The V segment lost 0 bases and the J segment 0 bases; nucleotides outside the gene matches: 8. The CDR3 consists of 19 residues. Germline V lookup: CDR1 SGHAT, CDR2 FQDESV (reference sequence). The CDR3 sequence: CASSLAQGESPSGANVLTF. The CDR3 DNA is TGTGCCAGCAGCTTAGCCCAGGGGGAATCCCCCTCTGGGGCCAACGTCCTGACTTTC.

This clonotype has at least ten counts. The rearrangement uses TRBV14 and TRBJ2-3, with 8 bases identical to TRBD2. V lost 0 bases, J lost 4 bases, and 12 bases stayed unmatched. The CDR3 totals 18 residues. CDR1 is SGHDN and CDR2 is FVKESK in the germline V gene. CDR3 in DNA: TGTGCCAGCAGCCAAGATCCGGTTGGGCGGGAGGTCCCAGATACGCAGTATTTT. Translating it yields CASSQDPVGREVPDTQYF.

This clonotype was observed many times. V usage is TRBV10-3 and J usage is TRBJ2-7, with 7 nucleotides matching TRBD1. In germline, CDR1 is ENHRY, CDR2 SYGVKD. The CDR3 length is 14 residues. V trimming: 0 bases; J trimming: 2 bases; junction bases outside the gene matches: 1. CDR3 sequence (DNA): TGTGCCATCAGTGAGTCGGACAGGACCTACGAGCAGTACTTC. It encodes CAISESDRTYEQYF.

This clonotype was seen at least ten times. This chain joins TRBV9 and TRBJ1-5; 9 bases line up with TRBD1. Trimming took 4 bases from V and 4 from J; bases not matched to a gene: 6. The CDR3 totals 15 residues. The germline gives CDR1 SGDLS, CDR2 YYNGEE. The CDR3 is CASSRTGTGNQPQHF. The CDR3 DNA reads TGTGCCAGCAGCCGGACGGGGACAGGGAATCAGCCCCAGCATTTT.

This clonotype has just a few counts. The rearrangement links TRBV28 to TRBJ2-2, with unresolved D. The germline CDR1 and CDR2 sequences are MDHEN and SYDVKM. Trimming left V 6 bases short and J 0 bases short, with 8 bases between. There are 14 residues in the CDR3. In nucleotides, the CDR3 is TGTGCCAGCAGACCAACGCCGAACACCGGGGAGCTGTTTTTT. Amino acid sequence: CASRPTPNTGELFF.

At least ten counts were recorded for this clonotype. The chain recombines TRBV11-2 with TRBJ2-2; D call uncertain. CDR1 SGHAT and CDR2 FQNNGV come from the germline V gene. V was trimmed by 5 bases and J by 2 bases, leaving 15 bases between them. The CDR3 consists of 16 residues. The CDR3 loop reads CASSPLSIPNTGELFF. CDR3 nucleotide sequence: TGTGCCAGCAGCCCCCTGAGCATACCCAACACCGGGGAGCTGTTTTTT. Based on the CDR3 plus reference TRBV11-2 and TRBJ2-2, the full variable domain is EAGVAQSPRYKIIEKRQSVAFWCNPISGHATLYWYQQILGQGPKLLIQFQNNGVVDDSQLPKDRFSAERLKGVDSTLKIQPAKLEDSAVYLCASSPLSIPNTGELFFGEGSRLTVL.

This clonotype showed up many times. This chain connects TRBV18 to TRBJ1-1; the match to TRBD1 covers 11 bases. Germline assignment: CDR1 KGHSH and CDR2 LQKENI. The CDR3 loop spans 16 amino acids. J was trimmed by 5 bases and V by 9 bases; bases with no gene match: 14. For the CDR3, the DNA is TGTGCCAGTTCAAAAGGGACAGGGGGTGTACCGACTGAAGCTTTCTTT. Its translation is CASSKGTGGVPTEAFF. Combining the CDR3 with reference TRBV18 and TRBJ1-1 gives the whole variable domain NAGVMQNPRHLVRRRGQEARLRCSPMKGHSHVYWYRQLPEEGLKFMVYLQKENIIDESGMPKERFSAEFPKEGPSILRIQQVVRGDSAAYFCASSKGTGGVPTEAFFGQGTRLTVV.

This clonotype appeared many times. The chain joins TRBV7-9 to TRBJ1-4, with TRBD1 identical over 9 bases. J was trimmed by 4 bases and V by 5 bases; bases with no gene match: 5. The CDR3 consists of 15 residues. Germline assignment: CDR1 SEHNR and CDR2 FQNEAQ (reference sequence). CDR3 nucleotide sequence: TGTGCCAGCAGCCTCGACAGGGGGATTAATGAAAAACTGTTTTTT. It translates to CASSLDRGINEKLFF.

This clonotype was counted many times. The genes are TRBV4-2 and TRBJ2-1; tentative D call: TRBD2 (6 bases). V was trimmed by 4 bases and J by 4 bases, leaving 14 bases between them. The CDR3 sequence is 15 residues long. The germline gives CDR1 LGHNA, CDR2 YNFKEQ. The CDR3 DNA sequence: TGTGCCAGCAGCCGCGGGGACCACTATTACAATGAGCAGTTCTTC. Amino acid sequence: CASSRGDHYYNEQFF.

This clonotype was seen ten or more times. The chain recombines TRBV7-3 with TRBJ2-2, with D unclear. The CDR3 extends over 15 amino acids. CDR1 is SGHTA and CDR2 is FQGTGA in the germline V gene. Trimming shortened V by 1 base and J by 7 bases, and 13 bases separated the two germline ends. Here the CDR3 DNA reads TGTGCCAGCAGCTTAAAGGGCCTGGGAAGCGGGGAGCTGTTTTTT. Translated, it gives CASSLKGLGSGELFF.

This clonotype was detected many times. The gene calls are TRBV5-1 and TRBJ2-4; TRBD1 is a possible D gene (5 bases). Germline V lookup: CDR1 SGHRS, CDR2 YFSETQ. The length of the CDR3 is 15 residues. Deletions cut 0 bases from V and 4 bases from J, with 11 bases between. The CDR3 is CASSLEGLGKNIQYF. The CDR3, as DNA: TGCGCCAGCAGCTTGGAGGGGTTGGGGAAAAACATTCAGTACTTC.

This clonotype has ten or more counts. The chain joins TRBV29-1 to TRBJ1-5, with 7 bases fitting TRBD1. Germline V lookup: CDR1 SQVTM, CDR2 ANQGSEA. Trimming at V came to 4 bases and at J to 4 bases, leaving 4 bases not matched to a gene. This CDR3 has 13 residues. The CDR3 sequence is CSVGEQGNQPQHF. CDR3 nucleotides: TGCAGCGTTGGGGAACAGGGGAATCAGCCCCAGCATTTT.

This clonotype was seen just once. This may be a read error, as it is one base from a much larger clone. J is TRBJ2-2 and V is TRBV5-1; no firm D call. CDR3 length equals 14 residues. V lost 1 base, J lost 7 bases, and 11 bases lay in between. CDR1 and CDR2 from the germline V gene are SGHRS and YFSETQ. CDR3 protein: CASSLRLLVGELFF. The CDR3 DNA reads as TGCGCCAGCAGCTTGAGACTTTTAGTCGGGGAGCTGTTTTTT.

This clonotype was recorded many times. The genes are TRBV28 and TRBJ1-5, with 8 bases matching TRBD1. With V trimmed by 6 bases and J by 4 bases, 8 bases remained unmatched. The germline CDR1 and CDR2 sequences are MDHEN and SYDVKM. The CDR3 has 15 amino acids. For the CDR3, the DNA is TGTGCCAGCAGCCAAGACAGGGGCTGGAATCAGCCCCAGCATTTT. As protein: CASSQDRGWNQPQHF.

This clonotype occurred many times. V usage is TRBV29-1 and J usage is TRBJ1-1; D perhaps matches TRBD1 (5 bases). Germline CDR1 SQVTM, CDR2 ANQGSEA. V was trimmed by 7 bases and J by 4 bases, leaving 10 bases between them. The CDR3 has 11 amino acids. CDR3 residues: CSARGSTEAFF. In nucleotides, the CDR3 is TGCAGCGCCCGGGGGAGCACTGAAGCTTTCTTT.

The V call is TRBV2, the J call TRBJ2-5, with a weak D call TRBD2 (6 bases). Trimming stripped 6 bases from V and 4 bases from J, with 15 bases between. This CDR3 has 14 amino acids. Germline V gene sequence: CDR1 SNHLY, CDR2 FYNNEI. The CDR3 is CASRAAGFLETQYF. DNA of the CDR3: TGTGCCAGCAGGGCAGCGGGTTTCCTAGAGACCCAGTACTTC. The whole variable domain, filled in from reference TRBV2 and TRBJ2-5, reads EPEVTQTPSHQVTQMGQEVILRCVPISNHLYFYWYRQILGQKVEFLVSFYNNEISEKSEIFDDQFSVERPDGSNFTLKIRSTKLEDSAMYFCASRAAGFLETQYFGPGTRLLVL.

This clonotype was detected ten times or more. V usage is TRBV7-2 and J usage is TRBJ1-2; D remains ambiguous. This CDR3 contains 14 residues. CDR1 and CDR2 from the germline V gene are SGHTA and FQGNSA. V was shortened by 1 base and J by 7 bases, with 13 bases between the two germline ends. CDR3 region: CASSLVAGMGGYTF. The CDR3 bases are TGTGCCAGCAGCTTAGTGGCTGGGATGGGTGGCTACACCTTC.

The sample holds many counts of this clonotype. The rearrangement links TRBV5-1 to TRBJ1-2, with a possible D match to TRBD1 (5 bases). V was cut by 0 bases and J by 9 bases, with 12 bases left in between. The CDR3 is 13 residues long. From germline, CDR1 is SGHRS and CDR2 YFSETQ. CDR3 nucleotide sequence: TGCGCCAGCAGCTTGGTGGCAGGGAGCAGCTACACCTTC. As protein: CASSLVAGSSYTF.

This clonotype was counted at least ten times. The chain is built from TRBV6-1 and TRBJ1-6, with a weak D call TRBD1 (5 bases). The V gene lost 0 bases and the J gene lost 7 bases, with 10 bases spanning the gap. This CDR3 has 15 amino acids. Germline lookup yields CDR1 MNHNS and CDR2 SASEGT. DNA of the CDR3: TGTGCCAGCAGTGAAGCGGGACGGTCAAATTCACCCCTCCACTTT. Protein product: CASSEAGRSNSPLHF.

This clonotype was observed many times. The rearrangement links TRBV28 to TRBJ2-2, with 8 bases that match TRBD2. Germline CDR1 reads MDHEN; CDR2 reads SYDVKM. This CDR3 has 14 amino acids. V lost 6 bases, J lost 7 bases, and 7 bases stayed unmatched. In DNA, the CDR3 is TGTGCCAGCAGACTGAGCGGGAGTGTCGGGGAGCTGTTTTTT. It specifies CASRLSGSVGELFF.

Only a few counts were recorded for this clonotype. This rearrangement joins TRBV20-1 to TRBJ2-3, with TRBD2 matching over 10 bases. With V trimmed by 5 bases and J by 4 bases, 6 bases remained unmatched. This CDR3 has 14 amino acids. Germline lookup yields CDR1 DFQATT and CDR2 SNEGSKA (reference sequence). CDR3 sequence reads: CSAPASGGADTQYF. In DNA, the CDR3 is TGCAGTGCTCCCGCTAGCGGGGGTGCAGATACGCAGTATTTT.

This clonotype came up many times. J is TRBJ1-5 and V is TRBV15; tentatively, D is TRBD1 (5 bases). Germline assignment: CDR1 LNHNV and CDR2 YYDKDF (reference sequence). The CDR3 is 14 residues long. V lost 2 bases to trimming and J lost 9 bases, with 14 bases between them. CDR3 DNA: TGTGCCACCAGCAGACTACAGGCGCATGGGCCCCAGCATTTT. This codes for CATSRLQAHGPQHF.

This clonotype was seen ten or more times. CDR3 bases: TGTGCCAGCAGCTTGTTCCCCGGACTAGCGGGAGCAACAGATACGCAGTATTTT. Protein product: CASSLFPGLAGATDTQYF. This chain connects TRBV11-2 to TRBJ2-3; 13 nucleotides agree with TRBD2. Germline CDR1 is SGHAT and CDR2 is FQNNGV. The V and J ends lost 3 bases and 3 bases, in that order; junction bases with no gene match: 9. CDR3 length: 18 residues.

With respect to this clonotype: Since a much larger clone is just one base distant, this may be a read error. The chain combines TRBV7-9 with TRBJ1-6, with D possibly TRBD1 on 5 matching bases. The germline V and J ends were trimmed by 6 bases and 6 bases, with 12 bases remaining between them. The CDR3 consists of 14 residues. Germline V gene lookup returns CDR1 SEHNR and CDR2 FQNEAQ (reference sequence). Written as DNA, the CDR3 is TGTGCCAGCAGGGGAGACAGCTGTAATTCACCCCTCCACTTT. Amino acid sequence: CASRGDSCNSPLHF. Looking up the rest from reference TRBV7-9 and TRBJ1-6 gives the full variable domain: DTGVSQNPRHKITKRGQNVTFRCDPISEHNRLYWYRQTLGQGPEFLTYFQNEAQLEKSRLLSDRFSAERPKGSFSTLEIQRTEQGDSAMYLCASRGDSCNSPLHFGNGTRLTVT.

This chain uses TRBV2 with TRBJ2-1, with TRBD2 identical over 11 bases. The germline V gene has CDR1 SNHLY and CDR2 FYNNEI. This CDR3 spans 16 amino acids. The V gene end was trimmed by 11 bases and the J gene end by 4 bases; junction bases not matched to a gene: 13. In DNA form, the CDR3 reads TGTGCCGGCCTGACATTCGTAGCGGGAGGGTACAATGAGCAGTTCTTC. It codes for CAGLTFVAGGYNEQFF.

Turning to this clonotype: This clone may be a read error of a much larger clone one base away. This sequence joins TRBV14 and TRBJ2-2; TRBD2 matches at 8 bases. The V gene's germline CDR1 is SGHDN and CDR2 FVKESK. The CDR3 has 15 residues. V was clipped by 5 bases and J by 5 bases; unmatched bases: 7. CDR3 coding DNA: TGTGCCAGCAGCGCTCGAGCGGGAGTAACCGGGGAGCTGTTTTTT. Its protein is CASSARAGVTGELFF.

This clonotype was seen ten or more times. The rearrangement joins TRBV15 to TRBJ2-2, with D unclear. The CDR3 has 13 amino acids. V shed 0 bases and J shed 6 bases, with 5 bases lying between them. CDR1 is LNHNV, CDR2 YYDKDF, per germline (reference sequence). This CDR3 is CATSRDKSGELFF. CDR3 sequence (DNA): TGTGCCACCAGCAGAGATAAATCCGGGGAGCTGTTTTTT. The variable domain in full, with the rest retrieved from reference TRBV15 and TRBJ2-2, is DAMVIQNPRYQVTQFGKPVTLSCSQTLNHNVMYWYQQKSSQAPKLLFHYYDKDFNNEADTPDNFQSRRPNTSFCFLDIRSPGLGDTAMYLCATSRDKSGELFFGEGSRLTVL.

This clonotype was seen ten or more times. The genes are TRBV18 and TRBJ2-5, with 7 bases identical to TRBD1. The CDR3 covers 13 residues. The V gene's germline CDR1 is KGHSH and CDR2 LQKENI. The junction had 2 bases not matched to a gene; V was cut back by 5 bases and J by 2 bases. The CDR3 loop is CASSTGQQETQYF. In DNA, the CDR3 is TGTGCCAGCTCAACGGGACAGCAAGAGACCCAGTACTTC.